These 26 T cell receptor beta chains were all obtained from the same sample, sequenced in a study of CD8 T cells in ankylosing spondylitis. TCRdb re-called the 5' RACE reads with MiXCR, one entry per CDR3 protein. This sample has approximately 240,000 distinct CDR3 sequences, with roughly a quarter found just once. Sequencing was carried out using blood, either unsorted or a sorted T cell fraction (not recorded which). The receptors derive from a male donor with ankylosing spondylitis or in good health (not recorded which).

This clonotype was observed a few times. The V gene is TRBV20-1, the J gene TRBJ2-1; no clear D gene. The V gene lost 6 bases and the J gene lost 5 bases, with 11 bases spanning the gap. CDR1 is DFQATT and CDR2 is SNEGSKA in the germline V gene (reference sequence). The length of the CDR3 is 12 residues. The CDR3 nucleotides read TGCAGTGCAACCCGGCAGCACAATGAGCAGTTCTTC. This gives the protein CSATRQHNEQFF.

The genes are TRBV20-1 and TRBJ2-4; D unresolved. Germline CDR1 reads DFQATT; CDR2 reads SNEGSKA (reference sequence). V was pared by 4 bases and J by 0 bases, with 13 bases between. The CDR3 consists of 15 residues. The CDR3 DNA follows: TGCAGTGCTATCCTCGTTGGGCTAGCCAAAAACATTCAGTACTTC. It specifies CSAILVGLAKNIQYF.

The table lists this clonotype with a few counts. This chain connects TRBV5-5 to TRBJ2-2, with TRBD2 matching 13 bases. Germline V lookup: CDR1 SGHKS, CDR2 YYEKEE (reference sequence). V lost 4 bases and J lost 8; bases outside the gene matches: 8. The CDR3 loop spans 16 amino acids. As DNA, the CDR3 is TGTGCCAGCAGCACCTCGGGACTAGCGGGGACTGGGGAGCTGTTTTTT. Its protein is CASSTSGLAGTGELFF.

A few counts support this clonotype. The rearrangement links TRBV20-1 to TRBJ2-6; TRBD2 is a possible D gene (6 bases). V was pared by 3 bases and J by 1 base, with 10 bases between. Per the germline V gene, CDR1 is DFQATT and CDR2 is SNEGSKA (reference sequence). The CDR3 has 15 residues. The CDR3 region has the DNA TGCAGTGCTAGGCGGGGACCTTCTGGGGCCAACGTCCTGACTTTC. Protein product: CSARRGPSGANVLTF.

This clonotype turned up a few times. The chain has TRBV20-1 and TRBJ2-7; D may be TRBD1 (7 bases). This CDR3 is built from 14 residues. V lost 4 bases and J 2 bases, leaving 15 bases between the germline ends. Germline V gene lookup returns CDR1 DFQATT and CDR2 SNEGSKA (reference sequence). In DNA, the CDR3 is TGCAGTGCTACCCAAGGAGGGGGCCCCTACGAGCAGTACTTC. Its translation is CSATQGGGPYEQYF.

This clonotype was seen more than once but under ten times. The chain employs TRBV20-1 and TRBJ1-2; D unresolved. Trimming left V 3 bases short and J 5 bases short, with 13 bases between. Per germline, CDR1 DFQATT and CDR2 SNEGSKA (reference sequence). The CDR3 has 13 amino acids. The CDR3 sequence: CSASGQLTYGYTF. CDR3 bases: TGCAGTGCTAGTGGTCAGTTAACATATGGCTACACCTTC.

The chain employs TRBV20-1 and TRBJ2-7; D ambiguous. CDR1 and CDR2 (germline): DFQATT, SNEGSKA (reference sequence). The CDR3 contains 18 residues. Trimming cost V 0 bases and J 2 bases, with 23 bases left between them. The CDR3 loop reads CSARDVWAVAKVAYEQYF. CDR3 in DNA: TGCAGTGCTAGAGATGTTTGGGCCGTTGCAAAGGTCGCCTACGAGCAGTACTTC.

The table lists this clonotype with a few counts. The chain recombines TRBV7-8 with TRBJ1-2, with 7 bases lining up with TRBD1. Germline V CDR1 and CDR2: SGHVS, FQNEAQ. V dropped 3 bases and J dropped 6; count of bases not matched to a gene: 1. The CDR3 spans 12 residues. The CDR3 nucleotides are TGTGCCAGCAGCTTCGGACAGGATGGCTACACCTTC. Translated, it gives CASSFGQDGYTF.

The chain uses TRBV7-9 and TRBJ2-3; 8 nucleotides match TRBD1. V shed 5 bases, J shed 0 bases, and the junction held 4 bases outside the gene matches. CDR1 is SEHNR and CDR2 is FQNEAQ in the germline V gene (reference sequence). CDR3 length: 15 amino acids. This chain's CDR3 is CASSSYRGSTDTQYF. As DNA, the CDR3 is TGTGCCAGCAGCAGTTACAGGGGGAGCACAGATACGCAGTATTTT.

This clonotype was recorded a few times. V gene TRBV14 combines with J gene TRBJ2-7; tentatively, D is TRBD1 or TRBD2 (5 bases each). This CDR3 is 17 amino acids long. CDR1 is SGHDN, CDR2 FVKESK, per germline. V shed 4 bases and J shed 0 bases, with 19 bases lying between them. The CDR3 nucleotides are TGTGCCAGCAGCCTCCTAGGCCTGGGACCCCTCTCCTACGAGCAGTACTTC. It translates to CASSLLGLGPLSYEQYF.

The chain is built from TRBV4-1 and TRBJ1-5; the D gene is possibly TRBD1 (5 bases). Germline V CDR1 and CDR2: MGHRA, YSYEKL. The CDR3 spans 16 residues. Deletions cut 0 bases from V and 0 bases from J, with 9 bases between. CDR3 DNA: TGCGCCAGCAGCCAAGAGCGAGGGGATAGCAATCAGCCCCAGCATTTT. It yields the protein CASSQERGDSNQPQHF.

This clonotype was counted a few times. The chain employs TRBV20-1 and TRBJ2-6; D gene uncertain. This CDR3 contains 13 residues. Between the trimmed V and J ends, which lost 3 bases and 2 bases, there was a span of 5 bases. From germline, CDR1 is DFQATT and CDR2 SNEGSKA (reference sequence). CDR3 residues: CSARWPGANVLTF. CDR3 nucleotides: TGCAGTGCTAGGTGGCCTGGGGCCAACGTCCTGACTTTC.

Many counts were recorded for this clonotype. CDR3 amino acids: CASSRRMTGSTDTQYF. Written as DNA, the CDR3 is TGTGCCAGCAGTCGAAGAATGACAGGGAGCACAGATACGCAGTATTTT. The chain combines TRBV6-1 with TRBJ2-3, with 7 bases matching TRBD1. CDR1 and CDR2 (germline): MNHNS, SASEGT. V lost 5 bases and J lost 0; bases outside the gene matches: 8. There are 16 residues in the CDR3.

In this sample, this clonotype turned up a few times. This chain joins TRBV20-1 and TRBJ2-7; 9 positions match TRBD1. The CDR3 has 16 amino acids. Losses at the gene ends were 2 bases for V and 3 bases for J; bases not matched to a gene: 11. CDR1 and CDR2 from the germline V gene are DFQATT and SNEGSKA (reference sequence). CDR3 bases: TGCAGTGCTAGAATGAACGGACAGGGGCTCAACTACGAGCAGTACTTC. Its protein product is CSARMNGQGLNYEQYF.

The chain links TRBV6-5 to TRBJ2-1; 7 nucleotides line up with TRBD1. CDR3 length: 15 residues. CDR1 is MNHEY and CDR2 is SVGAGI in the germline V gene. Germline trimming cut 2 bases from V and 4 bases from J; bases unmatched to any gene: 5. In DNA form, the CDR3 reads TGTGCCAGCAGTTACGTACAGGGGCCTTACAATGAGCAGTTCTTC. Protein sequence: CASSYVQGPYNEQFF.

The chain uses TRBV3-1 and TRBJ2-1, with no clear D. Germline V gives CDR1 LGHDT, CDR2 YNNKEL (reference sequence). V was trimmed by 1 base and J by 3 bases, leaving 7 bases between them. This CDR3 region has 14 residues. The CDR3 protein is CASSQGSGYNEQFF. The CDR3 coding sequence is TGTGCCAGCAGCCAAGGTAGTGGCTACAATGAGCAGTTCTTC.

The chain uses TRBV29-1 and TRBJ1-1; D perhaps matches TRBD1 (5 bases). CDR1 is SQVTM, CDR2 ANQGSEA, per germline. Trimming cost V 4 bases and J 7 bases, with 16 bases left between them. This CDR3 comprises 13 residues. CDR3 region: CSVGGRVWSEAFF. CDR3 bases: TGCAGCGTTGGGGGGAGGGTTTGGAGTGAAGCTTTCTTT.

The DNA of the CDR3 is TGCAGTGCCCCGGACAGGGTGAATGAGCAGTTCTTC. As protein: CSAPDRVNEQFF. The rearrangement links TRBV20-1 to TRBJ2-1, with TRBD1 matching over 8 bases. The J segment lost 7 bases and the V segment lost 6 bases, leaving 5 bases of the junction unmatched. The CDR3 length is 12 residues. The V gene's germline CDR1 is DFQATT and CDR2 SNEGSKA (reference sequence).

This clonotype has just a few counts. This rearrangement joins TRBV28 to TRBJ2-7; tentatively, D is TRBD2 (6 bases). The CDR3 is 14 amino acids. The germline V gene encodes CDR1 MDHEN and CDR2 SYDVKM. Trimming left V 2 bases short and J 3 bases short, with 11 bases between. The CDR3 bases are TGTGCCAGCAGTTTACACCGGACTAACTACGAGCAGTACTTC. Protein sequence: CASSLHRTNYEQYF.

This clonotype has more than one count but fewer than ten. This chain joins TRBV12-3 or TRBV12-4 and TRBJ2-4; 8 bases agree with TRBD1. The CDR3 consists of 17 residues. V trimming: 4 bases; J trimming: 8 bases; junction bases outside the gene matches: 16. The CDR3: CASSSHSGQVGGDIQYF. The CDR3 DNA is TGTGCCAGCAGTTCCCATTCGGGACAGGTCGGAGGGGACATTCAGTACTTC.

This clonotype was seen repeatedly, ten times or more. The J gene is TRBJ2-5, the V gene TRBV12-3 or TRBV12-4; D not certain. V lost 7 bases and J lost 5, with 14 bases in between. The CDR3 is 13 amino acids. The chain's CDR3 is CASTRGPQETQYF. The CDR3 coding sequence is TGTGCCAGCACCCGCGGACCCCAGGAGACCCAGTACTTC.

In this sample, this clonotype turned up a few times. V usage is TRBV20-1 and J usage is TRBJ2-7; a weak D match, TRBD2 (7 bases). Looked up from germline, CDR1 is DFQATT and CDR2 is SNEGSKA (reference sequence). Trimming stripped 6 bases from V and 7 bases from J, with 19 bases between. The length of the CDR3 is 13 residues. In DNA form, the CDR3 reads TGCAGTGCCACCCAAGGGGGGGGCCCAGAGCAGTACTTC. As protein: CSATQGGGPEQYF.

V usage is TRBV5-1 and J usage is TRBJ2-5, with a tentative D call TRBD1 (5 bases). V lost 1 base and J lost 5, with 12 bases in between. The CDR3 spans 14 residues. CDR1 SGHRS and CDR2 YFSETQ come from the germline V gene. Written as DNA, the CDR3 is TGCGCCAGCAGCTTGTTTGGGGCCGTTGAGACCCAGTACTTC. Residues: CASSLFGAVETQYF.

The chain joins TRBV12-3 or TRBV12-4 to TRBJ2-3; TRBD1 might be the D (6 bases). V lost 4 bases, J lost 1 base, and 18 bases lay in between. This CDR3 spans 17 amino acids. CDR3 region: CASSCLRDTSCTDTQYF. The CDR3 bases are TGTGCCAGCAGTTGCCTTAGGGACACCTCTTGCACAGATACGCAGTATTTT.

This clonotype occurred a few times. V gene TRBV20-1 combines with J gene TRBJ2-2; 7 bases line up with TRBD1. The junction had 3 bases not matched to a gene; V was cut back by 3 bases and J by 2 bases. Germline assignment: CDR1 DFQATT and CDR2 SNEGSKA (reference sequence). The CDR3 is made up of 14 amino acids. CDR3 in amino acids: CSARGTVNTGELFF. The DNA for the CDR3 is TGCAGTGCTAGGGGGACAGTAAACACCGGGGAGCTGTTTTTT.

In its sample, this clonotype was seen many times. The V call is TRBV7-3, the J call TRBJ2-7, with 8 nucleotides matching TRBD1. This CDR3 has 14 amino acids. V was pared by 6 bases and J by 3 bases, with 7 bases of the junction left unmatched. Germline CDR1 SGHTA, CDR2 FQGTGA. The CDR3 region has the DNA TGTGCCAGCAGTCCCGGACAGGGAAACTACGAGCAGTACTTC. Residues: CASSPGQGNYEQYF.